This T cell receptor beta chain stems from a study of shared clonotypes between healthy human individuals. On this clone: What it recognizes is unknown.

In the authors' methods: Without quality scores, immunoSEQ junctional reads could not be filtered like full-length reads. Profiling relied on immunoSEQ multiplex PCR, and the TCRdb table lists in-frame clones only, not all of them. The V and J calls and clone size come from that table; D and trimming were worked out from the DNA. Among about 650,000 clones, around 95% were seen once, and the ten largest hold about 0.11%. This CDR3 spans 16 amino acids. General study findings and limits: Rarefaction showed sorted-subset sequencing was incomplete despite large depth.

Naive CD8 cells comprised CD45RO-negative, CCR7-positively selected cells, excluding terminally differentiated effector memory CD45RA+ cells. The sample taken for sequencing was naive CD8+ T cells sorted from blood. The rearrangement uses TRBV21-1 and TRBJ2-1; TRBD2 was called by the table and not checked on the DNA. TRBV21-1 is a known pseudogene. The sequence was collected from a woman under 40 in good health. In DNA form, the CDR3 reads TGTGCCAGCAGTACTCTCCCTAGCGGGAAAGGGAATGAGCAGTTCTTC. It specifies CASSTLPSGKGNEQFF.